Listed below are T cell receptor beta chains from one sample, sequenced in a study of cytomegalovirus exposure and HLA in healthy donors. Data came from immunoSEQ multiplex PCR; TCRdb stores just in-frame clones and leaves some out. The sample holds approximately 200,000 clones, approximately 79% seen once. Sequenced: PBMCs. The receptors were sampled from a girl aged 2 to 9 in good health and CMV-seronegative. Each CDR3 is given with its conserved first and last residue. D genes are given only for firm matches.

V,J,D,CDR3
TRBV19,TRBJ1-1,TRBD1,CASGTGLDTEAFF
TRBV6-1,TRBJ1-1,.,CASSVVRGQTEAFF
TRBV7-9,TRBJ2-3,.,CASIRTPTDTQYF
TRBV30,TRBJ1-1,.,CAWRFAQGGELPHYKTEAFF
TRBV2,TRBJ2-1,TRBD2,CASSENPSSGPYNEQFF
TRBV7-9,TRBJ1-4,.,CASSLGQGPNEKLFF
TRBV6-5,TRBJ2-1,TRBD2,CASSIAGGPWNEQFF
TRBV2,TRBJ2-5,.,CASSEAGGAHGRSETQYF
TRBV4-2,TRBJ1-4,.,CASSQVSGNEKLFF
TRBV14,TRBJ1-2,.,CASSRYMGDYGYTF
TRBV4-1,TRBJ2-7,TRBD2,CASSQEKRENYYEQYF
TRBV27,TRBJ2-7,TRBD2,CASSGGVGEQYF
TRBV4-1,TRBJ2-7,.,CASSQDPITYEQYF
TRBV7-8,TRBJ1-6,.,CASSLGRPNSPLHF
TRBV29-1,TRBJ2-2,.,CSATWPNTGELFF
TRBV10-3,TRBJ1-2,.,CAISPGEGYTF
TRBV23-1,TRBJ2-5,.,CASSQPRGRETQYF
TRBV6-5,TRBJ1-1,.,CASSYLGGTEAFF
TRBV18,TRBJ1-1,.,CASSSRQYYTEAFF
TRBV15,TRBJ1-5,.,CATSRAEGGNQPQHF
TRBV7-9,TRBJ2-3,TRBD2,CASSPPTSGSITDTQYF
TRBV15,TRBJ2-1,TRBD2,CATSRTRLPSGIGNEQFF